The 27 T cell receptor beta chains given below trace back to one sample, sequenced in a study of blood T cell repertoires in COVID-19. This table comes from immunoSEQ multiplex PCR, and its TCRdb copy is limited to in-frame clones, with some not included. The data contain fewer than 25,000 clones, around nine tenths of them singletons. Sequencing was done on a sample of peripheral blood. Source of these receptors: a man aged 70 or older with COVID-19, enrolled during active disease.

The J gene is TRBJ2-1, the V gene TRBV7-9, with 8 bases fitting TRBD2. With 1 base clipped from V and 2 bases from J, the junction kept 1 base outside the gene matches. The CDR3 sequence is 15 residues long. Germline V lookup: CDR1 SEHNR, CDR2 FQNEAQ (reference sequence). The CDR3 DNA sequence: TGTGCCAGCAGCTTAGTCGGGGGGGCCTACAATGAGCAGTTCTTC. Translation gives CASSLVGGAYNEQFF.

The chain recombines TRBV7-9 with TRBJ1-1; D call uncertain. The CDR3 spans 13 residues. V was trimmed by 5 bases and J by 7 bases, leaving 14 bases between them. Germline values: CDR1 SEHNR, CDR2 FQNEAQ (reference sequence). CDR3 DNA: TGTGCCAGCAGCCTTAGGGCCGAGGGTGAAGCTTTCTTT. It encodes CASSLRAEGEAFF.

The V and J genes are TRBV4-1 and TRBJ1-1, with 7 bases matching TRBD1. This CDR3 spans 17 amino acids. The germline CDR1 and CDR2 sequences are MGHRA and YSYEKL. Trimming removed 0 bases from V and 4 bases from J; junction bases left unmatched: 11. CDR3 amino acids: CASSQDRVQGVSTEAFF. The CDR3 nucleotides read TGCGCCAGCAGCCAAGATCGGGTGCAGGGGGTGAGCACTGAAGCTTTCTTT.

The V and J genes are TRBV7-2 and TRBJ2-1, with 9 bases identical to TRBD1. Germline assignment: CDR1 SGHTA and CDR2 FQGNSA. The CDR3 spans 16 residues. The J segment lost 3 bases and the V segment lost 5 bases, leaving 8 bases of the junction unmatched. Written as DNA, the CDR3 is TGTGCCAGCAGCCTCAGGACAGGGGCCGGCTACAATGAGCAGTTCTTC. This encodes CASSLRTGAGYNEQFF.

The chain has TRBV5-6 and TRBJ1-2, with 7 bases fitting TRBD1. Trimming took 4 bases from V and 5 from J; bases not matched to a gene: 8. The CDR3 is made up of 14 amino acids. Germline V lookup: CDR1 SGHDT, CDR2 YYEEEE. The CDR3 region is CASSRQNRGYGYTF. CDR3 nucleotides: TGTGCCAGCAGCCGGCAAAACAGGGGTTATGGCTACACCTTC.

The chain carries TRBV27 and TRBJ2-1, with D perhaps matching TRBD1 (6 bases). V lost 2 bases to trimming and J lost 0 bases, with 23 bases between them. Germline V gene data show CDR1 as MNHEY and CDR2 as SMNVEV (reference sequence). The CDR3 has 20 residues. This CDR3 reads CASSLLGAVGGVSSYNEQFF. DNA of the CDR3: TGTGCCAGCAGTTTACTGGGGGCAGTGGGCGGAGTAAGCTCCTACAATGAGCAGTTCTTC.

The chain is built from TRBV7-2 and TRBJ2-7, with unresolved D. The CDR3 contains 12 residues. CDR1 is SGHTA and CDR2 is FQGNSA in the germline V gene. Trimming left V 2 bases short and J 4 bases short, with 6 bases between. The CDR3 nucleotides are TGTGCCAGCAGCTTACCAGCGTACGAGCAGTACTTC. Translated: CASSLPAYEQYF.

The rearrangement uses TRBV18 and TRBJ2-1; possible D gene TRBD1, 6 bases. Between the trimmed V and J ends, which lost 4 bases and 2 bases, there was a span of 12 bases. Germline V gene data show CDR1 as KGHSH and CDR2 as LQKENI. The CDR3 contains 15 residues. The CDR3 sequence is CASSLTGDPYNEQFF. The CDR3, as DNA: TGTGCCAGCTCACTGACAGGTGACCCCTACAATGAGCAGTTCTTC.

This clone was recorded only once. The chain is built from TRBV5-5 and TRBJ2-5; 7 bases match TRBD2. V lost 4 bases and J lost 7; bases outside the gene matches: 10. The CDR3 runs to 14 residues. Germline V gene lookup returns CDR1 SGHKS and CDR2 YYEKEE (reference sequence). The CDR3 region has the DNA TGTGCCAGCAGCCCTGCGGGGGACTGGGGGACCCAGTACTTC. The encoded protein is CASSPAGDWGTQYF.

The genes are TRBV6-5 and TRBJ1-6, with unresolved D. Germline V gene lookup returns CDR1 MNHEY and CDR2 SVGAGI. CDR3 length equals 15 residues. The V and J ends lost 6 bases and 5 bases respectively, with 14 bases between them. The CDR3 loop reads CASRINRGNNSPLHF. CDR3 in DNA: TGTGCCAGCAGGATAAACCGGGGAAATAATTCACCCCTCCACTTT.

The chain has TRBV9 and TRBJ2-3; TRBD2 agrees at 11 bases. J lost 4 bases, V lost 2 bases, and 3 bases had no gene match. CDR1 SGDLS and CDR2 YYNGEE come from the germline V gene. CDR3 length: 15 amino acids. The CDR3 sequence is CASSVRTSGSDTQYF. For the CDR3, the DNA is TGTGCCAGCAGCGTCCGGACTAGCGGGTCAGATACGCAGTATTTT.

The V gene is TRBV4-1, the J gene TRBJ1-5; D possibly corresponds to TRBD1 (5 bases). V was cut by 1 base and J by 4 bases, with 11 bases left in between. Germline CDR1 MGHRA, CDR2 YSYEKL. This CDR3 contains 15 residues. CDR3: CASSQAETANQPQHF. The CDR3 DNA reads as TGCGCCAGCAGCCAAGCAGAGACAGCAAATCAGCCCCAGCATTTT.

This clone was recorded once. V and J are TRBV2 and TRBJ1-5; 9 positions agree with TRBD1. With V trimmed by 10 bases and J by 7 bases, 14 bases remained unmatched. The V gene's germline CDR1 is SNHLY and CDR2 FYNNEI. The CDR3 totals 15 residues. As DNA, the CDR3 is TGTGCCATTACCGCCGGACAGGGGCAGGAACAGCCCCAGCATTTT. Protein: CAITAGQGQEQPQHF.

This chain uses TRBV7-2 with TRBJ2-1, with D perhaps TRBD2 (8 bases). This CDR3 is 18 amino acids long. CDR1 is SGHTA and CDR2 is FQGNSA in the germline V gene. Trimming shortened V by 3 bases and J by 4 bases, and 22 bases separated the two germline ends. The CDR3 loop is CASSFSPGRGTSYNEQFF. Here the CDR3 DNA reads TGTGCCAGCAGCTTTTCCCCCGGCAGGGGGACTAGTTACAATGAGCAGTTCTTC.

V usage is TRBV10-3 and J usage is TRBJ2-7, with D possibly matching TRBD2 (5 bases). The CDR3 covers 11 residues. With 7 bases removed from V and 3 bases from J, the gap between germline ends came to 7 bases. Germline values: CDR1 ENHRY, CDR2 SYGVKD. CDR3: CAIKAGYEQYF. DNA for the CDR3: TGTGCCATCAAGGCGGGCTACGAGCAGTACTTC.

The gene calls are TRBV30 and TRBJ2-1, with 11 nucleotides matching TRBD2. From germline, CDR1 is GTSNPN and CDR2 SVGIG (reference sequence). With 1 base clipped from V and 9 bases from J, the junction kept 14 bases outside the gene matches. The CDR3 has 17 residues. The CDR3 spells CAWSGPAGSGGDGEQFF. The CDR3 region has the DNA TGTGCCTGGAGTGGCCCCGCGGGTAGCGGGGGGGATGGTGAGCAGTTCTTC.

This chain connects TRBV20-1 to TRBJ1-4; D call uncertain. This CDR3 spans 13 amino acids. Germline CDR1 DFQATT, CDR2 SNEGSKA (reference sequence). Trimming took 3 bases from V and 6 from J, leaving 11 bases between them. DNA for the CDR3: TGCAGTGCTAGTGCCTTCGGGGATGAAAAACTGTTTTTT. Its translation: CSASAFGDEKLFF.

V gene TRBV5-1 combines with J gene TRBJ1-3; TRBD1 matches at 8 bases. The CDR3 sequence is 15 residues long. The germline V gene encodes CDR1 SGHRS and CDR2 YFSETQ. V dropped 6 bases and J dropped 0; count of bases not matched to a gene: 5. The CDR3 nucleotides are TGCGCCAGCACCTTTACAGGGGGCTCTGGAAACACCATATATTTT. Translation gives CASTFTGGSGNTIYF.

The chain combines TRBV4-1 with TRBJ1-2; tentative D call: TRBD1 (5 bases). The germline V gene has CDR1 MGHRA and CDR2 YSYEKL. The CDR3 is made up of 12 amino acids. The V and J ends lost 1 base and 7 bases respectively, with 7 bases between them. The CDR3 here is CASSQVGGGYTF. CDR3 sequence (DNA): TGCGCCAGCAGCCAAGTCGGGGGTGGCTACACCTTC.

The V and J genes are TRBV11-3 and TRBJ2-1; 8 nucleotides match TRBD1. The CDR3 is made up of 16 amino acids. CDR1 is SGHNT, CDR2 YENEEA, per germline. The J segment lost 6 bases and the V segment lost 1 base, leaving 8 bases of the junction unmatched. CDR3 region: CASSLGQGILRNEQFF. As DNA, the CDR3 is TGTGCCAGCAGCTTAGGACAGGGGATTTTACGCAATGAGCAGTTCTTC.

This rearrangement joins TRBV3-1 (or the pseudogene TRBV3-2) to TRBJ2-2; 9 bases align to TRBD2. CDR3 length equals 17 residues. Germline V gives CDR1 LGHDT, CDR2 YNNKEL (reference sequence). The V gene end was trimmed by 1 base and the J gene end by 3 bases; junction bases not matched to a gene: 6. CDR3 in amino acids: CASSQALAGKDTGELFF. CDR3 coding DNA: TGTGCCAGCAGCCAAGCCCTAGCGGGAAAGGACACCGGGGAGCTGTTTTTT.

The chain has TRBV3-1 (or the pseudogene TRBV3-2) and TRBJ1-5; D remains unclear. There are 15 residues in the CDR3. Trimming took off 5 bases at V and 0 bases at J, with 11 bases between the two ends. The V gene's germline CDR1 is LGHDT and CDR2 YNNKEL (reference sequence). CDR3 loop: CASSFGLYSNQPQHF. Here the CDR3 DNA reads TGTGCCAGCAGCTTCGGACTGTATAGCAATCAGCCCCAGCATTTT.

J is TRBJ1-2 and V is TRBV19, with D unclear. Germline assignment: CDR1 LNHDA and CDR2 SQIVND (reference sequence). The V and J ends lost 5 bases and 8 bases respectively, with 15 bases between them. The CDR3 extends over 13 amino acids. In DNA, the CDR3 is TGTGCCAGTAGTCTCGAGAGGAGATACGGCTACACCTTC. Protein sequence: CASSLERRYGYTF.

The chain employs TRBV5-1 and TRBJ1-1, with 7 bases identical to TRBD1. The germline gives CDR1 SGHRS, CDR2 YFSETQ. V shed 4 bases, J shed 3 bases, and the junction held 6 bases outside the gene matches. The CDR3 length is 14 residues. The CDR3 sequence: CASSPQQGYTEAFF. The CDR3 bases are TGCGCCAGCAGCCCACAACAGGGGTACACTGAAGCTTTCTTT.

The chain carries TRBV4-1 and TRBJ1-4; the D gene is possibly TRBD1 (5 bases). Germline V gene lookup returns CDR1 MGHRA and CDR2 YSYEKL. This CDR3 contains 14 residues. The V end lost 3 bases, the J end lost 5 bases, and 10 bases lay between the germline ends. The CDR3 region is CASSQTAANEKLFF. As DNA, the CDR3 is TGCGCCAGCAGCCAGACAGCAGCCAATGAAAAACTGTTTTTT.

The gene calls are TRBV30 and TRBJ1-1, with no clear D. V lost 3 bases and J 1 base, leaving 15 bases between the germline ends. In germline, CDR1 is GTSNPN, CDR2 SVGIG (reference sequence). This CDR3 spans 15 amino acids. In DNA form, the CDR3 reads TGTGCCTGGAGACGTGGAAACAGACAGAACACTGAAGCTTTCTTT. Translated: CAWRRGNRQNTEAFF.

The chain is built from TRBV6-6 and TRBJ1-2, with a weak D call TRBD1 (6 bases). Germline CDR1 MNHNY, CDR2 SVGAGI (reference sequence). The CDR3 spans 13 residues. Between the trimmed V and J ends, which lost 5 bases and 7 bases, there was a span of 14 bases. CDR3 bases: TGTGCCAGCAGTGGGGGCGCGAATCTTGGCTACACCTTC. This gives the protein CASSGGANLGYTF.